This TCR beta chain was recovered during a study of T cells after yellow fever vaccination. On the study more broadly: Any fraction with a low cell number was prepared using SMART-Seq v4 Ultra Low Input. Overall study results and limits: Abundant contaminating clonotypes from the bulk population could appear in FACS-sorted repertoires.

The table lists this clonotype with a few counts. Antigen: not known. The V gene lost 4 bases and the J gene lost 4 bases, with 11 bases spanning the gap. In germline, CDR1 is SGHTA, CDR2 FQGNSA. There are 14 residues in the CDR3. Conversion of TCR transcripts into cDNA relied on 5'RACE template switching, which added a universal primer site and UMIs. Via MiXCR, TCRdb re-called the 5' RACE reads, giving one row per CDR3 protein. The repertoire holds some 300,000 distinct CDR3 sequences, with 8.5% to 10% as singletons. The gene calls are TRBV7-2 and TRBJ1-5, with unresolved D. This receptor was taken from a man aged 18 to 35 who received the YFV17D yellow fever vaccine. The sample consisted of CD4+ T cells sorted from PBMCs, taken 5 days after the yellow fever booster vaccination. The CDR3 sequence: CASSSGSGNQPQHF. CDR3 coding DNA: TGTGCCAGCAGCTCCGGGTCGGGGAATCAGCCCCAGCATTTT. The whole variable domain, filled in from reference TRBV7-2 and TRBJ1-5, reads GAGVSQSPSNKVTEKGKDVELRCDPISGHTALYWYRQSLGQGLEFLIYFQGNSAPDKSGLPSDRFSAERTGGSVSTLTIQRTQQEDSAVYLCASSSGSGNQPQHFGDGTRLSIL.